These T cell receptor beta chains were read from a single sample in a study of T cell responses to AZD1222 COVID-19 vaccine. Repertoires were generated with immunoSEQ multiplex PCR, while TCRdb's copy carries only in-frame clones and drops some. The sample carries about 120,000 clones, roughly nine tenths recorded once. This specimen was peripheral blood, taken 28 days after the second AZD1222 dose. The receptors were gathered from an adult who received the AZD1222 COVID-19 vaccine. CDR3s include the opening cysteine and the closing phenylalanine or tryptophan. The D gene is left open where the match is weak. The size field is filled for only some rows; it gives once, few, many or a size class.

>-|-|TRBJ1-4|TRBV15
TGTGCCACCAGCGCGGACCGCCATCCCCTTGAAAAACTGTTTTTT
CATSADRHPLEKLFF
>-|-|TRBJ2-4|TRBV21-1
TGTGCCAGCAGCAAAGGGGGGGAGACCAAAAACATTCAGTACTTC
CASSKGGETKNIQYF
>-|-|TRBJ1-4|TRBV19
TGTGCCAGTAGATGGCGAAATGAAAAACTGTTTTTT
CASRWRNEKLFF
>-|TRBD1|TRBJ1-2|TRBV19
TGTGCCAGTAGTTACTTGGGACAGAACTATGGCTACACCTTC
CASSYLGQNYGYTF
>-|-|TRBJ2-7|TRBV20-1
TGCAGTGCCGAGATGCACTACGAGCAGTACTTC
CSAEMHYEQYF
>-|TRBD1|TRBJ1-5|TRBV29-1
TGCAGCGTTTCCGGGACAGGTATCAATCAGCCCCAGCATTTT
CSVSGTGINQPQHF
>-|-|TRBJ2-7|TRBV9
TGTGCCAGCAGCCCACGGACAGAAACCTACGAGCAGTACTTC
CASSPRTETYEQYF
>once|TRBD1|TRBJ2-2|TRBV27
TGTGCCACCCGGACAGGGACGAACACCGGGGAGCTGTTTTTT
CATRTGTNTGELFF
>-|TRBD2|TRBJ2-2|TRBV7-2
TGTGCCAGCAGCTTGTTAAGCGGGGGGAATACCGGGGAGCTGTTTTTT
CASSLLSGGNTGELFF
>-|TRBD1|TRBJ1-2|TRBV18
TGTGCCAGCTCACGGGCCCGGGACAGGGACTATGGCTACACCTTC
CASSRARDRDYGYTF
>-|-|TRBJ1-1|TRBV6-4
TGTGCCAACCCCGACAGGAACACTGAAGCTTTCTTT
CANPDRNTEAFF
>once|TRBD1|TRBJ1-1|TRBV7-9
TGTGCCAGCAGCTGGACAGGGGAAGGAGAAGCTTTCTTT
CASSWTGEGEAFF
>-|-|TRBJ2-7|TRBV5-5
TGTGCCAGCAGCCTAGTCGGCCCGGGGGAGCAGTACTTC
CASSLVGPGEQYF
>-|-|TRBJ1-1|TRBV29-1
TGCAGCGTTGGAAAGAACACTGAAGCTTTCTTT
CSVGKNTEAFF
>-|TRBD2|TRBJ2-1|TRBV19
TGTGCCAGTAGTGACGGGACTAGCGGACACCGCTACAATGAGCAGTTCTTC
CASSDGTSGHRYNEQFF
>-|TRBD1|TRBJ1-2|TRBV5-8
TGTGCCAGCAGCTCATTGTGGGCGCCCGGGACAGGGAATGGCTACACCTTC
CASSSLWAPGTGNGYTF
>-|-|TRBJ2-1|TRBV7-2
TGTGCCAGCAGCTTAGTGGGCAATGAGCAGTTCTTC
CASSLVGNEQFF
>-|-|TRBJ1-1|TRBV20-1
TGCAGTGCTACGGGGACAACTGAAGCTTTCTTT
CSATGTTEAFF
>-|TRBD1|TRBJ1-6|TRBV5-4
TGTGCCAGCAGCCTACAGGGGGCTGGTTCACCCCTCCACTTT
CASSLQGAGSPLHF
>-|TRBD1|TRBJ2-7|TRBV28
TGTGCCAGCTGGGACAGGGTTAACGAGCAGTACTTC
CASWDRVNEQYF
>-|TRBD1|TRBJ2-7|TRBV5-1
TGCGCCAGCAGCTTGCAGGGACAGGGAGGCGAGCAGTACTTC
CASSLQGQGGEQYF
>-|-|TRBJ2-2|TRBV19
TGTGCCAGTAGTACTACAGTTACCGGGGAGCTGTTTTTT
CASSTTVTGELFF
>-|TRBD2|TRBJ2-3|TRBV3-1/TRBV3-2
TGTGCCAGCAGCCAAGTTCTCGGGACTAGCGGGGGGATCTTCCCCCTGAGCACAGATACGCAGTATTTT
CASSQVLGTSGGIFPLSTDTQYF
>-|TRBD1|TRBJ1-5|TRBV6-5
TGTGCCAGCAGCCCGGACAGGACCGGTGGCCAGCATTTT
CASSPDRTGGQHF
>-|TRBD1|TRBJ1-1|TRBV5-4
TGTGCCAGCAGCGCGGGGGTGGCGGGACAGAGAAACACTGAAGCTTTCTTT
CASSAGVAGQRNTEAFF
>-|-|TRBJ1-1|TRBV19
TGTGCCAGTACCCTGGACAGAATGAACACTGAAGCTTTCTTT
CASTLDRMNTEAFF
>-|-|TRBJ1-6|TRBV3-1/TRBV3-2
TGTGCCAGCGGGCAGATGAGCTCCTATAATTCACCCCTCCACTTT
CASGQMSSYNSPLHF
>-|-|TRBJ1-1|TRBV3-1/TRBV3-2
TGTGCCAGCAGCAAACGGCTGAACACTGAAGCTTTCTTT
CASSKRLNTEAFF
>-|-|TRBJ1-4|TRBV28
TGTGCCAGCAGTTTGGCAGGGTCAACTAATGAAAAACTGTTTTTT
CASSLAGSTNEKLFF
>-|-|TRBJ2-1|TRBV5-1
TGCGCCAGCAGCTTGGGTTCAGGGCCCCGGATTGGTGAGCAGTTCTTC
CASSLGSGPRIGEQFF